This T cell receptor (beta chain) comes out of a study of T cell responses to AZD1222 COVID-19 vaccine. Study outcomes and limitations: Clonal diversity was possibly underestimated, and white British individuals and females predominated among donors.

Comment on this clone: Its antigen is not identified.

Libraries were prepared by immunoSEQ multiplex PCR; TCRdb keeps only in-frame clonotypes and omits some of them. The table includes 150,000 to 200,000 clones, approximately 90% detected once. The V end lost 5 bases, the J end lost 2 bases, and 10 bases lay between the germline ends. The CDR3 is made up of 13 amino acids. Germline-derived CDR1 and CDR2 are SGHAT and FQNNGV. V usage is TRBV11-2 and J usage is TRBJ2-7, with D possibly TRBD2 on 5 matching bases. The sequencing here drew on peripheral blood, taken on day 0 of AZD1222 vaccination. The receptor was derived from an adult in good health. The CDR3 sequence: CASSPRGPYEQYV. CDR3 DNA: TGTGCCAGCAGCCCCCGGGGTCCCTACGAGCAGTACGTC.